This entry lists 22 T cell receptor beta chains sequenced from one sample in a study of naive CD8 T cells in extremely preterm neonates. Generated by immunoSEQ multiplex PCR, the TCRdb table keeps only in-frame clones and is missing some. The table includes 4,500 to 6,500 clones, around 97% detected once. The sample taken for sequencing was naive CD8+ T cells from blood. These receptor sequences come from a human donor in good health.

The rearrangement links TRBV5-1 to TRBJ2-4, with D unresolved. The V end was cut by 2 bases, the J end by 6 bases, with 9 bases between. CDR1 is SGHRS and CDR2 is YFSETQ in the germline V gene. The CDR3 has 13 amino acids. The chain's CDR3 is CASSFKSGNIQYF. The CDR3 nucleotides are TGCGCCAGCAGCTTCAAATCGGGAAACATTCAGTACTTC.

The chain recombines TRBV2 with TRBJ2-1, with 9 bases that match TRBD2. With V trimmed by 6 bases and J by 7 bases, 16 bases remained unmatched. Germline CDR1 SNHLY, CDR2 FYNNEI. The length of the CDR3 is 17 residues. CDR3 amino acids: CASSPRFGAGGLNEQFF. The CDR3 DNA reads TGTGCCAGCAGCCCCCGGTTCGGAGCGGGAGGTTTAAATGAGCAGTTCTTC.

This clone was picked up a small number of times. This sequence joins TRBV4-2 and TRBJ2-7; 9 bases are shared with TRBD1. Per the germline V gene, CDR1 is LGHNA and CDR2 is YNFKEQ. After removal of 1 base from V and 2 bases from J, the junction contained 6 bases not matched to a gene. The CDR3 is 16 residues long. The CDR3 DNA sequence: TGTGCCAGCAGCCAAGTGGGGACAGGGAACCCCTACGAGCAGTACTTC. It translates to CASSQVGTGNPYEQYF.

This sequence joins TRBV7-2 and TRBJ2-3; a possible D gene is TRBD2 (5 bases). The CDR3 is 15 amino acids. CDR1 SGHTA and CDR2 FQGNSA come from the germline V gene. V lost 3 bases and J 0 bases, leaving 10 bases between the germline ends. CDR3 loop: CASSLTRTSTDTQYF. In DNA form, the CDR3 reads TGTGCCAGCAGCTTGACGCGGACTAGCACAGATACGCAGTATTTT.

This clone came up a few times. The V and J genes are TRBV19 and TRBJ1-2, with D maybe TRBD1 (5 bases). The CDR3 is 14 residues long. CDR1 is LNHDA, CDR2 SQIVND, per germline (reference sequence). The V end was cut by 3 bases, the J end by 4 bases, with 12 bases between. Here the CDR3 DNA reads TGTGCCAGTAGTATCGTGCGGGACTCCTATGGCTACACCTTC. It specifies CASSIVRDSYGYTF. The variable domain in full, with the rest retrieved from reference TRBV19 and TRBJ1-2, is DGGITQSPKYLFRKEGQNVTLSCEQNLNHDAMYWYRQDPGQGLRLIYYSQIVNDFQKGDIAEGYSVSREKKESFPLTVTSAQKNPTAFYLCASSIVRDSYGYTFGSGTRLTVV.

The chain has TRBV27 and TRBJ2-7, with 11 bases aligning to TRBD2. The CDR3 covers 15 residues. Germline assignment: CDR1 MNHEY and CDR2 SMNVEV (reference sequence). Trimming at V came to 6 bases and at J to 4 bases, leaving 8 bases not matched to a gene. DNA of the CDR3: TGTGCCAGCAGACCCCCCATAGCGGGAGGGTACGAGCAGTACTTC. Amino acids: CASRPPIAGGYEQYF.

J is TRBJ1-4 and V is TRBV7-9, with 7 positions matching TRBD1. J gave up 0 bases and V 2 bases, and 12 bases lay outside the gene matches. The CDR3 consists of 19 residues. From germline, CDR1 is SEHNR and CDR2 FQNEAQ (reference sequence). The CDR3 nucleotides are TGTGCCAGCAGCTTAAAACTCCGACAGGGTTGGGCAACTAATGAAAAACTGTTTTTT. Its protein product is CASSLKLRQGWATNEKLFF.

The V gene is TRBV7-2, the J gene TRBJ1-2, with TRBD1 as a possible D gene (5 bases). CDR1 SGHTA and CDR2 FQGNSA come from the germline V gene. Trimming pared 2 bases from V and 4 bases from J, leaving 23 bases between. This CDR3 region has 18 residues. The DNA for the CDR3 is TGTGCCAGCAGCTTAAGTGCTCCGAGAGAGACAGCATCCTATGGCTACACCTTC. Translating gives CASSLSAPRETASYGYTF.

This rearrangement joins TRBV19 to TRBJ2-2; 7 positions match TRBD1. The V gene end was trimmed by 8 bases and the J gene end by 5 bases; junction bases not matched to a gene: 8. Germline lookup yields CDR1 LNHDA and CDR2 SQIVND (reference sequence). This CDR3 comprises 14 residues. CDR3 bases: TGTGCCAGTCTAGAGACAGGGTGGACCGGGGAGCTGTTTTTT. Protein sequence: CASLETGWTGELFF.

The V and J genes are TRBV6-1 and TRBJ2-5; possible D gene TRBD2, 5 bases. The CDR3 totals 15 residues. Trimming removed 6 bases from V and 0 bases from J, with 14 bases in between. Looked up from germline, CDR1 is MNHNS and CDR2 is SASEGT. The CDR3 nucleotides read TGTGCCAGCAGCCGCCTGGAGACTAACCAAGAGACCCAGTACTTC. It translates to CASSRLETNQETQYF.

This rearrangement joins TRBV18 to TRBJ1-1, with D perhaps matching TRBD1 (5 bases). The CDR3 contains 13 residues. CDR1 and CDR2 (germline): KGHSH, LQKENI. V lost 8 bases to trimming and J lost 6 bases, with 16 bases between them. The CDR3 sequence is CASGGTGDAEAFF. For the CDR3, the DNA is TGTGCCAGCGGGGGGACGGGAGACGCTGAAGCTTTCTTT.

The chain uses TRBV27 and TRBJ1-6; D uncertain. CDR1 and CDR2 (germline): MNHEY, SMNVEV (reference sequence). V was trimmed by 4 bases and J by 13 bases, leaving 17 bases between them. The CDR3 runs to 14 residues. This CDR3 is CASSWGSRGSPLHF. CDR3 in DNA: TGTGCCAGCAGTTGGGGTTCGCGGGGTTCTCCCCTCCACTTT.

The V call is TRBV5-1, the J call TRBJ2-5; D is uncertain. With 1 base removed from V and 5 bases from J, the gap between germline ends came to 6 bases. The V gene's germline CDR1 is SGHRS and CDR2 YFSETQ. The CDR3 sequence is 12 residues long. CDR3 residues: CASSLSSETQYF. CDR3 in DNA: TGCGCCAGCAGCTTGAGCTCCGAGACCCAGTACTTC. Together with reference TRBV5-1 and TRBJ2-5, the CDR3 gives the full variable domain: KAGVTQTPRYLIKTRGQQVTLSCSPISGHRSVSWYQQTPGQGLQFLFEYFSETQRNKGNFPGRFSGRQFSNSRSEMNVSTLELGDSALYLCASSLSSETQYFGPGTRLLVL.

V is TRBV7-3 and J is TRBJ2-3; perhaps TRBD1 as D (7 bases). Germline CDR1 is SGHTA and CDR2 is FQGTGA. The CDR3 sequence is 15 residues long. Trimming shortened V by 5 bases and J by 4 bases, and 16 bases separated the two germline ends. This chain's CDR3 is CASSPQGGVADTQYF. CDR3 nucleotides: TGTGCCAGCAGCCCCCAGGGGGGAGTTGCAGATACGCAGTATTTT.

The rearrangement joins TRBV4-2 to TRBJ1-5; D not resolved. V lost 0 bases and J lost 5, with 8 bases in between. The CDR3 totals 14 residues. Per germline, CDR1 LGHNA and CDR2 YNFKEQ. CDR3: CASSQDIGDQPQHF. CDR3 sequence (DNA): TGTGCCAGCAGCCAAGATATAGGAGATCAGCCCCAGCATTTT.

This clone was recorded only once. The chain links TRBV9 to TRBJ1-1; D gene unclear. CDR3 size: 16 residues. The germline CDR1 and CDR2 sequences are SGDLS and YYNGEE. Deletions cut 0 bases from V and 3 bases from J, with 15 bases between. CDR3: CASSVGRTTMDTEAFF. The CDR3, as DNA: TGTGCCAGCAGCGTAGGCAGGACTACTATGGACACTGAAGCTTTCTTT.

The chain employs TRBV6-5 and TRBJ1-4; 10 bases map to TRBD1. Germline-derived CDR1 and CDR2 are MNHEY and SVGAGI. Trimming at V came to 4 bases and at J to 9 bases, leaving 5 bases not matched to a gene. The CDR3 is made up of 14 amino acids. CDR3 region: CASSSRDRGQKLFF. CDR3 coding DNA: TGTGCCAGCAGTTCCCGGGACAGGGGACAAAAACTGTTTTTT.

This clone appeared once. The CDR3 DNA is TGTGCCAGTAGTGGAGGGCCACTCAATCAGCCCCAGCATTTT. Translated: CASSGGPLNQPQHF. The V and J genes are TRBV19 and TRBJ1-5; D is unclear. In germline, CDR1 is LNHDA, CDR2 SQIVND (reference sequence). The CDR3 loop spans 14 amino acids. Between the trimmed V and J ends, which lost 5 bases and 3 bases, there was a span of 11 bases.

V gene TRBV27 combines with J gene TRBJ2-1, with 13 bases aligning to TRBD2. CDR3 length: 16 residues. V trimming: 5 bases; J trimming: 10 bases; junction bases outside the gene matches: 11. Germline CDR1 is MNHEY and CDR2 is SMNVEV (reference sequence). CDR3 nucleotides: TGTGCCAGCAGTCCCCAGCCAGGACTAGCGGGAGCAGAGCAGTTCTTC. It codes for CASSPQPGLAGAEQFF.

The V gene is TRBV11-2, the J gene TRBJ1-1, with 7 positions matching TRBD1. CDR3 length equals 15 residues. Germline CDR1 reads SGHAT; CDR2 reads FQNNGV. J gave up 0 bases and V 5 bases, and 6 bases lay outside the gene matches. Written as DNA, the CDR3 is TGTGCCAGCAGCCCAAGACAGGGCATGAACACTGAAGCTTTCTTT. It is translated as CASSPRQGMNTEAFF.

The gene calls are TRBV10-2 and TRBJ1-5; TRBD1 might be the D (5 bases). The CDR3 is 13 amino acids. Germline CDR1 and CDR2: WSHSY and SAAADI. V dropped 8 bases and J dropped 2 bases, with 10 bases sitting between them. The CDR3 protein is CASRQQGNQPQHF. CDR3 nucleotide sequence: TGCGCCAGCCGACAACAGGGCAATCAGCCCCAGCATTTT.

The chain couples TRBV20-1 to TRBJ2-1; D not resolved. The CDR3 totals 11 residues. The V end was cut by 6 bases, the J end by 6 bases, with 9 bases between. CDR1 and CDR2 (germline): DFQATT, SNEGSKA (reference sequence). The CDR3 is CSAHHFNEQFF. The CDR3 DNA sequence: TGCAGTGCCCATCATTTCAATGAGCAGTTCTTC.